This TCR beta chain was found in a study of neurological immune-mediated disorders. Study-wide findings and caveats: One related-CDR3 cluster, which may be a signature, held the repertoires of 18 of 34 multiple sclerosis patients after phylogenetic grouping.

This clonotype was seen ten or more times. Its antigen is as yet unknown. Synthesis of cDNA was performed by 5'RACE using 10-nucleotide random UMIs. TCRdb reprocessed the 5' RACE reads via MiXCR and lists one record per CDR3 protein. The sample has about 25,000 distinct CDR3 sequences, about 3.5% seen once. The specimen sequenced was PBMCs. The clonotype was recovered from a woman under 40 with multiple sclerosis.

CDR3 DNA: TGCGCCAGCGCTTCGGGGGCTCCGGGACTAGCGGACGAGCAGTACTTC. It translates to CASASGAPGLADEQYF. This rearrangement joins TRBV5-1 to TRBJ2-7, with TRBD2 matching 11 bases. V trimming: 7 bases; J trimming: 5 bases; junction bases outside the gene matches: 14. Germline CDR1 and CDR2: SGHRS and YFSETQ. CDR3 length: 16 amino acids.